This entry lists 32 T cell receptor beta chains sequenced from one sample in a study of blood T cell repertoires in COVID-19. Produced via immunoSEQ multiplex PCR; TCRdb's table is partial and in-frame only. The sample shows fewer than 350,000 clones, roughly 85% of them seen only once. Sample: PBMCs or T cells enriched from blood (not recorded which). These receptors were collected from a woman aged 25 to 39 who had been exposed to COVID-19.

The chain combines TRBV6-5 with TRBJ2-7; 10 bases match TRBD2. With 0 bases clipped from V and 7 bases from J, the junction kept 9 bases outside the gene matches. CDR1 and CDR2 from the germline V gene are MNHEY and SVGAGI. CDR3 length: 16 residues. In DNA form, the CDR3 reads TGTGCCAGCAGTTACTCGGAGCTAGCGGGGGCGGGGGAGCAGTACTTC. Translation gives CASSYSELAGAGEQYF.

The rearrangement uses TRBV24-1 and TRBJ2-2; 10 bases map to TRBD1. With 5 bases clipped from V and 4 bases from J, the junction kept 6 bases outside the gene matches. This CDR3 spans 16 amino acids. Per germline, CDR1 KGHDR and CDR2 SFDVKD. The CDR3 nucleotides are TGTGCCACCAGTGGAACCGGGACAGGGGTCACCGGGGAGCTGTTTTTT. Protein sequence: CATSGTGTGVTGELFF.

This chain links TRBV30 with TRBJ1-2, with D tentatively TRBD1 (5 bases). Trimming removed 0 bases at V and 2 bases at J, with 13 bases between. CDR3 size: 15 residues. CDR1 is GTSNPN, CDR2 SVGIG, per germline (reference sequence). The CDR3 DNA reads TGTGCCTGGAGTGTAAGGGGACTCCTCAACTATGGCTACACCTTC. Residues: CAWSVRGLLNYGYTF.

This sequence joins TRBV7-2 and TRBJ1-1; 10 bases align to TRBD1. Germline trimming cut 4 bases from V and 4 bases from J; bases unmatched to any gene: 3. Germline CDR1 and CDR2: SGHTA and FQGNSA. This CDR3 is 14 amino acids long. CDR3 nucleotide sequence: TGTGCCAGCAGCTCGACAGGGGGCGTCACTGAAGCTTTCTTT. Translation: CASSSTGGVTEAFF.

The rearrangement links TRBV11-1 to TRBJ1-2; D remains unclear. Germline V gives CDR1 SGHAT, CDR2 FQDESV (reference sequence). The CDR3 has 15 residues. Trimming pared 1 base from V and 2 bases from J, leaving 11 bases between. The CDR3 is CASSLEGGENYGYTF. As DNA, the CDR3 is TGTGCCAGCAGCTTAGAAGGCGGAGAGAACTATGGCTACACCTTC.

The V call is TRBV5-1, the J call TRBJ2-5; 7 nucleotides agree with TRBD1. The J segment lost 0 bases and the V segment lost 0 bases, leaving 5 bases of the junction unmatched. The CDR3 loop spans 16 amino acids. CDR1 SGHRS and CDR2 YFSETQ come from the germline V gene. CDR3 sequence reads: CASSLVGGANQETQYF. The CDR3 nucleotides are TGCGCCAGCAGCTTGGTAGGGGGCGCGAACCAAGAGACCCAGTACTTC.

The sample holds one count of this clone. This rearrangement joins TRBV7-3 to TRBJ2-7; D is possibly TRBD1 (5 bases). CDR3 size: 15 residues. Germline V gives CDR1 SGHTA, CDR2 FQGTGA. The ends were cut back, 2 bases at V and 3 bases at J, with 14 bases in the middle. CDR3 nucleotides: TGTGCCAGCAGCTTATCGGCAGGGAAAGTCTACGAGCAGTACTTC. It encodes CASSLSAGKVYEQYF.

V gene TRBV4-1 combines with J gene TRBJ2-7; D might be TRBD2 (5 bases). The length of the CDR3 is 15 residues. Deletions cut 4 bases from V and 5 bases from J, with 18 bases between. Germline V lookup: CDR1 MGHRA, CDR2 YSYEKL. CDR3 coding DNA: TGCGCCAGCAGCCTCTCCAGTTATAGCGAGAACGAGCAGTACTTC. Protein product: CASSLSSYSENEQYF.

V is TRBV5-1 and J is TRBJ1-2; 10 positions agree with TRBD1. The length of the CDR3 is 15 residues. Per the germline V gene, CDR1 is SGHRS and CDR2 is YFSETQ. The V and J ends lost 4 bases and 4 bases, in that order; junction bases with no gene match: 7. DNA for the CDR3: TGCGCCAGCAGCCGTGGGACAGGGGATGGCTATGGCTACACCTTC. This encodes CASSRGTGDGYGYTF. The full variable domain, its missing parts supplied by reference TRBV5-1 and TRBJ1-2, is KAGVTQTPRYLIKTRGQQVTLSCSPISGHRSVSWYQQTPGQGLQFLFEYFSETQRNKGNFPGRFSGRQFSNSRSEMNVSTLELGDSALYLCASSRGTGDGYGYTFGSGTRLTVV.

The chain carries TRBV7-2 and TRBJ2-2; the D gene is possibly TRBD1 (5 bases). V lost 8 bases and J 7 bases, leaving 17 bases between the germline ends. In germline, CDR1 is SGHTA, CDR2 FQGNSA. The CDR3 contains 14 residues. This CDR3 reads CASLGQGGGGELFF. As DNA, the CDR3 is TGTGCCAGCTTGGGGCAGGGTGGTGGCGGGGAGCTGTTTTTT.

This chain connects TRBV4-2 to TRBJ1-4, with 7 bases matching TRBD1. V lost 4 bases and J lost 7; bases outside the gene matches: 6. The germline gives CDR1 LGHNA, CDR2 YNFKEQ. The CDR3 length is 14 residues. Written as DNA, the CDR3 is TGTGCCAGCAGCCTACAGGGGTCCAGTGAAAAACTGTTTTTT. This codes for CASSLQGSSEKLFF.

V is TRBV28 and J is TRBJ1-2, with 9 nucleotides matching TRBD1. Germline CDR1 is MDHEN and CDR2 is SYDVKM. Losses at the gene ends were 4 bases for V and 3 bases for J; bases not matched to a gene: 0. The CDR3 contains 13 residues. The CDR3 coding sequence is TGTGCCAGCAGTTGGGACAGGGACTATGGCTACACCTTC. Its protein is CASSWDRDYGYTF.

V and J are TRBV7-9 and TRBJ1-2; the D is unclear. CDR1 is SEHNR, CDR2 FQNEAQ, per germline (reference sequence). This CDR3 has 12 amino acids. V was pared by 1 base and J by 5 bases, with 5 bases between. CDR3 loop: CASSLDGYGYTF. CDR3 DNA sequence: TGTGCCAGCAGCTTAGACGGTTATGGCTACACCTTC.

The CDR3 region has the DNA TGCGCCAGCCGCTACAGGGAAACCTCCTACGAGCAGTACTTC. Its protein is CASRYRETSYEQYF. The genes are TRBV5-1 and TRBJ2-7, with a tentative D call TRBD1 (6 bases). Trimming removed 7 bases from V and 0 bases from J, with 14 bases in between. The germline V gene has CDR1 SGHRS and CDR2 YFSETQ. There are 14 residues in the CDR3. The variable domain in full, completed from reference TRBV5-1 and TRBJ2-7, reads KAGVTQTPRYLIKTRGQQVTLSCSPISGHRSVSWYQQTPGQGLQFLFEYFSETQRNKGNFPGRFSGRQFSNSRSEMNVSTLELGDSALYLCASRYRETSYEQYFGPGTRLTVT.

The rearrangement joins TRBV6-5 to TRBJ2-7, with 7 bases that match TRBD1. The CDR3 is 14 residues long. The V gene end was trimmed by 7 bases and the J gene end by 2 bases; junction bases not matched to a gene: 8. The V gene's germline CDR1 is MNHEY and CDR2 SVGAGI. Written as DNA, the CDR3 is TGTGCCAGCACCGGAACAGGGGCCACCTACGAGCAGTACTTC. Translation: CASTGTGATYEQYF.

CDR3 amino acids: CASSPTGTGQYEQYF. The DNA for the CDR3 is TGTGCCAGCAGCCCCACCGGGACAGGGCAATACGAGCAGTACTTC. J is TRBJ2-7 and V is TRBV7-3; TRBD1 agrees at 9 bases. The CDR3 runs to 15 residues. Trimming took 5 bases from V and 4 from J; bases not matched to a gene: 9. Germline values: CDR1 SGHTA, CDR2 FQGTGA.

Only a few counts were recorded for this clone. CDR3 bases: TGTGCCTGCCGTCGCGACTCTGGGGCCAACGTCCTGACTTTC. Translated, it gives CACRRDSGANVLTF. The V and J genes are TRBV30 and TRBJ2-6; unclear D gene. In germline, CDR1 is GTSNPN, CDR2 SVGIG (reference sequence). The CDR3 loop spans 14 amino acids. Trimming took off 6 bases at V and 0 bases at J, with 9 bases between the two ends.

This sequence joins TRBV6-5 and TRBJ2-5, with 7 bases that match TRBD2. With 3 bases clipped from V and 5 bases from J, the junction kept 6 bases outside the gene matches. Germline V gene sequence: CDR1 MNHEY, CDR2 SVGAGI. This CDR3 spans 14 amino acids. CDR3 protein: CASSYSGGGETQYF. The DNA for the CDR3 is TGTGCCAGCAGTTATTCGGGAGGCGGGGAGACCCAGTACTTC.

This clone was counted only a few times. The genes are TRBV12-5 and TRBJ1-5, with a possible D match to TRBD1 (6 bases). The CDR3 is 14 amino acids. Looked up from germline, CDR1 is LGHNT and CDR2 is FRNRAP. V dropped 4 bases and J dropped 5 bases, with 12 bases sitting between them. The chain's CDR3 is CASGSRGGDQPQHF. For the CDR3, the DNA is TGTGCTAGTGGTTCGAGGGGGGGGGATCAGCCCCAGCATTTT.

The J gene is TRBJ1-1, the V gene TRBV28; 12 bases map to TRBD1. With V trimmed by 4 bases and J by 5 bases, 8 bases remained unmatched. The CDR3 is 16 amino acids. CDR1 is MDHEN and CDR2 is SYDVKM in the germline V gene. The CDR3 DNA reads TGTGCCAGCAGTTACCCTCCGGGACAGGGGGCTACTGAAGCTTTCTTT. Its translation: CASSYPPGQGATEAFF.

CDR3 protein: CASRSQGRVTEAFF. The CDR3 region has the DNA TGTGCCAGCAGGTCACAGGGTCGGGTCACTGAAGCTTTCTTT. V usage is TRBV28 and J usage is TRBJ1-1, with D perhaps matching TRBD1 (6 bases). The CDR3 runs to 14 residues. V was shortened by 6 bases and J by 4 bases, with 15 bases between the two germline ends. Germline V gives CDR1 MDHEN, CDR2 SYDVKM. Full variable domain (remainder filled in from reference TRBV28 and TRBJ1-1): DVKVTQSSRYLVKRTGEKVFLECVQDMDHENMFWYRQDPGLGLRLIYFSYDVKMKEKGDIPEGYSVSREKKERFSLILESASTNQTSMYLCASRSQGRVTEAFFGQGTRLTVV.

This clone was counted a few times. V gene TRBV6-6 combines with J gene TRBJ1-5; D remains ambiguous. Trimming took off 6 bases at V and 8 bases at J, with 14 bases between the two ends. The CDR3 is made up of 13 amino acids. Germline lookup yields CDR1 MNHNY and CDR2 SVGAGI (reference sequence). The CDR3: CASSLREWKPQHF. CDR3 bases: TGTGCCAGCAGCCTCCGGGAGTGGAAGCCCCAGCATTTT.

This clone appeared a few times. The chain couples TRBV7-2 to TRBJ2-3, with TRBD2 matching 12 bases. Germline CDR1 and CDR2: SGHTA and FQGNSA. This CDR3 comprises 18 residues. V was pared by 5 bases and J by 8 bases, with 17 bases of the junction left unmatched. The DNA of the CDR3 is TGTGCCAGCAGCGGCGGTTCCCCCGGGACTAGCGGGCGCCTTACGCAGTATTTT. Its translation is CASSGGSPGTSGRLTQYF. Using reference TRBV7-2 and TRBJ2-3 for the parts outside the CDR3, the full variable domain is GAGVSQSPSNKVTEKGKDVELRCDPISGHTALYWYRQSLGQGLEFLIYFQGNSAPDKSGLPSDRFSAERTGGSVSTLTIQRTQQEDSAVYLCASSGGSPGTSGRLTQYFGPGTRLTVL.

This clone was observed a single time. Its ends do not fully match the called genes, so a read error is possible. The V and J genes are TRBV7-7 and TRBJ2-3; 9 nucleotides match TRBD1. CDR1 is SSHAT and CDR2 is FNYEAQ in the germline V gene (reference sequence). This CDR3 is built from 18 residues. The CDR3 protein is CASSFIPKGQGSADTQYF. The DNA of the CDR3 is TGTGCTAGCAGCTTCATTCCTAAGGGACAGGGCTCCGCAGATACGCAGTATTTT.

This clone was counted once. In DNA, the CDR3 is TGTGCCATCAGGGAATACCTTAGCGGGGGGCAGAATGAGCAGTTCTTC. Translating it yields CAIREYLSGGQNEQFF. The chain has TRBV10-3 and TRBJ2-1, with TRBD2 matching 10 bases. The germline gives CDR1 ENHRY, CDR2 SYGVKD. The ends lost 6 bases at V and 7 bases at J; junction bases unmatched: 12. This CDR3 has 16 amino acids.

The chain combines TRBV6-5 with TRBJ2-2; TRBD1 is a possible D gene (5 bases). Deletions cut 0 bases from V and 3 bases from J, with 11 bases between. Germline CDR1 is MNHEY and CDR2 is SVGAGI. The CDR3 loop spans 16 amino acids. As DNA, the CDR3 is TGTGCCAGCAGTTACTCGATGGGGCTAGACACCGGGGAGCTGTTTTTT. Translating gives CASSYSMGLDTGELFF.

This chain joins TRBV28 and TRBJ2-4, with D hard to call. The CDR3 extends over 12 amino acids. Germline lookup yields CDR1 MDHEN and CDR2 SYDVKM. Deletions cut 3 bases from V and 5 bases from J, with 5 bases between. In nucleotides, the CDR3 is TGTGCCAGCAGTTTCCCGGAAAACATTCAGTACTTC. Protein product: CASSFPENIQYF.

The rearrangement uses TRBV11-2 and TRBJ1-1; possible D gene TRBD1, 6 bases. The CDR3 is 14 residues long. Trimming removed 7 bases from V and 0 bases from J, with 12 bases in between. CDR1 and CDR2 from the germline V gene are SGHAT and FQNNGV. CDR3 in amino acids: CASTLGGLNTEAFF. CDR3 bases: TGTGCCAGCACCTTGGGGGGGCTGAACACTGAAGCTTTCTTT.

CDR3 coding DNA: TGTGCCAGCAGCCCCGGACAGGTTTATGGCTACACCTTC. This translates into CASSPGQVYGYTF. This chain joins TRBV7-2 and TRBJ1-2; 7 nucleotides align to TRBD1. CDR1 is SGHTA and CDR2 is FQGNSA in the germline V gene. Trimming cost V 5 bases and J 5 bases; bases outside gene matches: 5. The CDR3 sequence is 13 residues long.

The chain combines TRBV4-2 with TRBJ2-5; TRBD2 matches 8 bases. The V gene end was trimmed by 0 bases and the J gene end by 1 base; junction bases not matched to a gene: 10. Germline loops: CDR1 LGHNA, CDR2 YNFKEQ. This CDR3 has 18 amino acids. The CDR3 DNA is TGTGCCAGCAGCCAAGATTTTCGTCGGGGGGGGTTCCAAGAGACCCAGTACTTC. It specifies CASSQDFRRGGFQETQYF.

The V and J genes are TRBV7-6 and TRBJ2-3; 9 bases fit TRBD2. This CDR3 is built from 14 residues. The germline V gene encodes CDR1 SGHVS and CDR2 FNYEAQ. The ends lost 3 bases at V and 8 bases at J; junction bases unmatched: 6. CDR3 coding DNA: TGTGCCAGCAGCTTTGGACTAGCGACTGTTACGCAGTATTTT. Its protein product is CASSFGLATVTQYF.

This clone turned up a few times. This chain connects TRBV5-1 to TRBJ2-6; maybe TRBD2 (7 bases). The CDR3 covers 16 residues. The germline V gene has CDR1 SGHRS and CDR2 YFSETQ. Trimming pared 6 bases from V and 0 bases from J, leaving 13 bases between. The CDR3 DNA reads TGCGCCAGCATCCAAGGGGGGGGCTCTGGGGCCAACGTCCTGACTTTC. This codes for CASIQGGGSGANVLTF.